This T cell receptor beta chain was identified during a study of human T cells and chemical hapten exposure (dated by TCRdb to the early 2020s). For the study in its entirety: For sensitization, 2% DPC in acetone was applied to a 2 cm by 2 cm area of upper inner arm skin. Throughout the study period of roughly 24 weeks, patients also received therapeutic DPC doses to the scalp every week. Patch testing on the upper back used Finn chambers containing 0.01% DPC, with scoring done after 6 days according to International Contact Dermatitis Research Group standards. The patient cohort, mostly female, included alopecia areata with under or over 50% scalp involvement, alopecia totalis and alopecia universalis. The libraries were sequenced as a pool, and the TCR yield per sample differed mostly because of small variations in library volumes within the pool. This study followed changes in the peripheral blood TCR repertoire in vivo during primary and secondary sensitization of alopecia patients to the hapten diphenylcyclopropenone (DPC). Patient blood was sampled pre-sensitization (week 0) and at 2, 6 and about 24 weeks after DPC sensitization. For TCR sequencing, blood came from over 25 alopecia patients at anywhere from one to four time points (pre-sensitization, 2, 6 and 24 weeks). Study-level results and caveats: Expanded TCRs formed significantly more large CDR3 similarity clusters than pre-sensitization or healthy control sets, consistent with antigen-driven responses. DPC sensitization did not change the number of TCRs with a frequency above 1 in 1000, and there was no evidence of changes in global repertoire structure. All patients had alopecia, a presumed autoimmune disease, so their immune response might differ from that of healthy individuals. After repeated subsampling, the strength of the expansion versus patch-test correlation and the threshold at which it became significant changed. Patch test score was positively correlated with the number of PT1 expanded TCRs, with significance at thresholds 8, 16 and 32 but not at 4.

Per the publication, the time point label means: patch test 2, 6 weeks after DPC sensitization. Read against the paper, the sample's treatment or condition label means: therapeutic diphenylcyclopropenone sensitization with weekly scalp DPC. At each patch-test visit, blood was drawn before the patch test was applied. Eligible patients were aged 18 to 70, diagnosed with alopecia, deemed suitable for DPC therapy, and excluded if pregnant. Unfractionated whole blood was collected in Tempus Blood RNA tubes, and total RNA was extracted from that blood. Libraries were constructed by RACE. The sample was run on a NextSeq 500. Library preparation attached unique molecular identifiers to individual cDNA molecules for quantitative, reproducible TCR counting. From each blood RNA sample, both TCR alpha and TCR beta chains were sequenced. The authors processed their data as follows. A median of around 100,000 TCRs per sample was observed, with a range of 23,224 to 690,600. The Decombinator software suite was used to annotate V, J and CDR3 in the TCR reads. For the PS versus PT1 abundance plots, all samples were subsampled to the same number of TCRs (28,000). Expanded TCRs were defined as absent before sensitization and observed at least eight times at the 2-week time point. TCRdb trimmed public reads at Q25 via fastp, called clones via MiXCR and kept in-frame beta chains. For every CDR3 protein sequence, its rows merge into one entry that carries the most common genes and DNA. What appears here as the V and J calls and clone size reflects TCRdb's work, not the paper's. The sample contains approximately 82,000 distinct CDR3 sequences, about 6.3% of them found a single time. Jointly, the top ten make up 1% to 1.5% of the sample.

Measured from the cysteine to the phenylalanine, the CDR3 is 16 residues long. Of the read, only the CDR3 DNA is kept; its 48 bases are in frame from base 1. At the junction V is shortened by 9 bases and J by 5 bases, with 25 bases in between. CDR1 KGHSH and CDR2 LQKENI are derived from the germline V gene. This clonotype has a handful of counts. It lacks a known antigen. Base qualities are not provided; no much larger clone lies one nucleotide away. Rearrangement joined TRBV18 to TRBJ1-2; a tentative D call is TRBD1 (5 bases match). The material sequenced was whole blood, taken in connection with sensitization to the hapten diphenylcyclopropenone (DPC). This clonotype was sampled from a woman aged 25 to 45 with alopecia areata. Some clones in this sample may be carry-over from other donors' samples. CDR3 sequence: CASSPPSGGPSYGYTF. The DNA sequence is given as TGTGCCAGTTCTCCCCCATCGGGGGGACCCTCTTATGGCTACACCTTC.